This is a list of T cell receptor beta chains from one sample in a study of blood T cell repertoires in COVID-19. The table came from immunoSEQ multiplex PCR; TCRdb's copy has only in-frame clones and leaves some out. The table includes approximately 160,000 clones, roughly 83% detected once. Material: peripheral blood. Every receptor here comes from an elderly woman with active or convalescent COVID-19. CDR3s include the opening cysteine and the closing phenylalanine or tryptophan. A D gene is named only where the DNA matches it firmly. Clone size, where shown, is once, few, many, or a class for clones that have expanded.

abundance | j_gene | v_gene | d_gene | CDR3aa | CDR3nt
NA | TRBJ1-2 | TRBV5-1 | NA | CASSLGPGFGYTF | TGCGCCAGCAGCCTGGGACCGGGGTTCGGCTACACCTTC
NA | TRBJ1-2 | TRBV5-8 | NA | CASIGGWGYGYTF | TGTGCCAGCATCGGCGGGTGGGGCTATGGCTACACCTTC
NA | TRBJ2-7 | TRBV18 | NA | CASSLNQGRDYEQYF | TGTGCCAGCTCACTCAACCAGGGTAGAGACTACGAGCAGTACTTC
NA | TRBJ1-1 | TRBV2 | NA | CASMPGRVIEAFF | TGTGCCAGCATGCCGGGGAGGGTAATTGAAGCTTTCTTT
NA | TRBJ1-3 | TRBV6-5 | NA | CASSSHISGNTIYF | TGTGCCAGCAGTTCGCACATCTCTGGAAACACCATATATTTT
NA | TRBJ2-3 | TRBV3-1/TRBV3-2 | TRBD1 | CASSPVPGQGADTQYF | TGTGCCAGCAGCCCCGTCCCGGGACAGGGGGCTGATACGCAGTATTTT
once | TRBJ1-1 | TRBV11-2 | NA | CASSLGGNTEAFF | TGTGCCAGCAGCTTAGGAGGAAACACTGAAGCTTTCTTT
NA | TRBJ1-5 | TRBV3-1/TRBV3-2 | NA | CASSQGTGSNQPQHF | TGTGCCAGCAGCCAAGGGACTGGTAGCAATCAGCCCCAGCATTTT
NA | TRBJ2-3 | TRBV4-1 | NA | CASSPYRGGTDTQYF | TGCGCCAGCAGCCCTTACAGGGGAGGAACAGATACGCAGTATTTT
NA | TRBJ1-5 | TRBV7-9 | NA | CASSFGGGQPQHF | TGTGCCAGCAGCTTCGGGGGAGGGCAGCCCCAGCATTTT
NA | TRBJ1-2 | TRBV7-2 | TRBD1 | CASSLDVAGGDYGYTF | TGTGCCAGCAGCTTAGACGTCGCAGGGGGTGACTATGGCTACACCTTC
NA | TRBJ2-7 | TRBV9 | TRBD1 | CASSVARGRQYF | TGTGCCAGCAGCGTAGCCAGGGGGAGGCAGTACTTC
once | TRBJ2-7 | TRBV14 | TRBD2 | CASSLILLAGTSYEQYF | TGTGCCAGCAGCCTTATCTTACTAGCGGGGACATCCTACGAGCAGTACTTC
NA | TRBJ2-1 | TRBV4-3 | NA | CASSQDSFSGEQFF | TGCGCCAGCAGCCAAGATAGTTTTTCGGGTGAGCAGTTCTTC
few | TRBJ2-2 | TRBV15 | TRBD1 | CATSRASGGRITGELFF | TGTGCCACCAGCAGAGCGTCAGGGGGCCGTATCACCGGGGAGCTGTTTTTT
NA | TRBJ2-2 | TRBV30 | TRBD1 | CAWSPIDRGNTGELFF | TGTGCCTGGAGTCCCATCGACAGGGGGAACACCGGGGAGCTGTTTTTT
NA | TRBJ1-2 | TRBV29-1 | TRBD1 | CSARDRGLGGYTF | TGCAGCGCTCGGGACAGGGGGCTTGGTGGCTACACCTTC
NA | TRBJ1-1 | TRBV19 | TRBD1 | CASSTQGMNTEAFF | TGTGCCAGTAGTACACAGGGGATGAACACTGAAGCTTTCTTT
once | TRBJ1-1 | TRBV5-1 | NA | CASSLREGGTEAFF | TGCGCCAGCAGCTTAAGGGAAGGGGGAACTGAAGCTTTCTTT
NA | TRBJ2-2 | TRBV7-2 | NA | CASSLELGITGELFF | TGTGCCAGCAGCTTAGAGCTAGGCATCACCGGGGAGCTGTTTTTT
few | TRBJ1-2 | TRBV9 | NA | CASSPVGPSYGYTF | TGTGCCAGCAGCCCGGTGGGCCCGTCCTATGGCTACACCTTC
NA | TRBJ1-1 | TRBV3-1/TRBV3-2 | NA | CASSPIGEGWNTEAFF | TGTGCCAGCAGCCCAATCGGGGAAGGGTGGAACACTGAAGCTTTCTTT
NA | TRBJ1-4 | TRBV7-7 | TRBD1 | CASSPGQGNEKLFF | TGTGCTAGCTCCCCGGGACAGGGCAATGAAAAACTGTTTTTT
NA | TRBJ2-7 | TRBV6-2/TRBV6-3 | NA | CASSATGGGFHEQYF | TGTGCCAGCAGTGCGACGGGGGGCGGATTCCACGAGCAGTACTTC
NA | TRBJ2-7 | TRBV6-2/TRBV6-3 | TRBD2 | CASSQRGGGTYEQYF | TGTGCCAGCAGTCAGCGGGGAGGTGGGACCTACGAGCAGTACTTC
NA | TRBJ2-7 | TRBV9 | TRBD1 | CASSPLTGSNPYEQYF | TGTGCCAGCAGCCCACTGACAGGGTCGAACCCCTACGAGCAGTACTTC
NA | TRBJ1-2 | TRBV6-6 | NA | CASSRAEGYGYTF | TGTGCCAGCTCCCGCGCTGAGGGCTATGGCTACACCTTC
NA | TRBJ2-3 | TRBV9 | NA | CASSVGGKDTQYF | TGTGCCAGCAGCGTCGGTGGTAAGGATACGCAGTATTTT
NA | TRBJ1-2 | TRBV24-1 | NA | CATSERTGFGYTF | TGTGCCACCAGTGAGCGAACAGGGTTTGGCTACACCTTC
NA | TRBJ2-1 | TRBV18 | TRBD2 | CASSPPGTSSMGEQFF | TGTGCCAGCTCACCACCGGGGACTAGCAGTATGGGTGAGCAGTTCTTC
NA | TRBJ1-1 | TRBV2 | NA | CASSPRQVSTEAFF | TGTGCCAGCAGCCCTAGACAGGTTTCAACTGAAGCTTTCTTT
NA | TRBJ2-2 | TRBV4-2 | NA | CASSHPWALNTGELFF | TGTGCCAGCAGCCATCCGTGGGCCCTGAACACCGGGGAGCTGTTTTTT
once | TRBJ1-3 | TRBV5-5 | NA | CASSLGTVSGNTIYF | TGTGCCAGCAGCTTGGGGACAGTCTCTGGAAACACCATATATTTT
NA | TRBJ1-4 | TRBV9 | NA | CASGREQDGEKLFF | TGTGCCAGTGGGAGGGAACAGGATGGTGAAAAACTGTTTTTT
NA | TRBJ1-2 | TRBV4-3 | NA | CASSQLGKSYTF | TGCGCCAGCAGCCAACTCGGGAAGTCCTACACCTTC
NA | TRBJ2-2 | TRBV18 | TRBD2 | CASSPRLAGGTDTGELFF | TGTGCCAGCTCACCGAGACTAGCGGGGGGAACCGACACCGGGGAGCTGTTTTTT
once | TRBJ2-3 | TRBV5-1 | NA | CASSLNSYSDTQYF | TGCGCCAGCAGCTTAAACAGTTATTCAGATACGCAGTATTTT
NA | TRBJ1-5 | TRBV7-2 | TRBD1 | CASSYGQGFQPQHF | TGTGCCAGCAGTTACGGACAGGGGTTTCAGCCCCAGCATTTT
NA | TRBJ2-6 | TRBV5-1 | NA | CASSLAGENGANVLTF | TGCGCCAGCAGCTTGGCTGGGGAGAACGGGGCCAACGTCCTGACTTTC
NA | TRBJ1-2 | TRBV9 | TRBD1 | CASSAVTGARSYGYTF | TGTGCCAGCAGCGCCGTGACAGGGGCGCGGAGCTATGGCTACACCTTC
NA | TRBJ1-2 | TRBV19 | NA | CASIRGGSYTF | TGTGCCAGTATCCGGGGAGGTAGCTACACCTTC
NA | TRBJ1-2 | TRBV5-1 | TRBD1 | CASSSGGAGGYTF | TGCGCCAGCAGCTCAGGGGGCGCGGGTGGCTACACCTTC
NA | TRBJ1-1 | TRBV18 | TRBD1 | CASSPRDRGQNTEAFF | TGTGCCAGCTCACCCCGGGACAGGGGCCAGAACACTGAAGCTTTCTTT
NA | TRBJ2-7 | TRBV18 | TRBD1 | CASSSPTGSPYF | TGTGCCAGCTCATCCCCGACAGGGTCCCCATACTTC
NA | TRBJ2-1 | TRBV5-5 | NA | CASSISRGNEQFF | TGTGCCAGCAGCATTTCTAGGGGCAATGAGCAGTTCTTC
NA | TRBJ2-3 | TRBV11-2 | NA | CASSLEGGGGLAQYF | TGTGCCAGCAGCTTAGAAGGCGGGGGCGGTTTGGCGCAGTATTTT
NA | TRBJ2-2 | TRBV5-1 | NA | CASSLAPTTHTGELFF | TGCGCCAGCAGCTTGGCACCCACTACCCACACCGGGGAGCTGTTTTTT
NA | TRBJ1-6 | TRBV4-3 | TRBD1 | CASSQGQGFEPLHF | TGCGCCAGCAGCCAAGGACAGGGGTTCGAGCCCCTCCACTTT
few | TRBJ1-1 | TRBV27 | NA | CASSFSGGTEAFF | TGTGCCAGCAGTTTCTCCGGGGGTACTGAAGCTTTCTTT
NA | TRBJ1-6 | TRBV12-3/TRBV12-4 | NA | CASSLNSPLHF | TGTGCCAGCAGCCTGAATTCACCCCTCCACTTT
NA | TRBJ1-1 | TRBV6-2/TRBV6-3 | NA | CASSYTGGNTEAFF | TGTGCCAGCAGTTACACCGGGGGGAACACTGAAGCTTTCTTT
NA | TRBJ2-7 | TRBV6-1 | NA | CASSEATTLGVYEQYF | TGTGCCAGCAGTGAAGCCACTACTTTGGGAGTCTACGAGCAGTACTTC
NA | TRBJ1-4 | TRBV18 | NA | CASSPTRPGTNEKLFF | TGTGCCAGCTCACCGACCCGCCCGGGGACTAATGAAAAACTGTTTTTT
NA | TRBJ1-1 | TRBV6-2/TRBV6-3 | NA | CASSRMTGNTEAFF | TGTGCCAGCAGCCGAATGACAGGGAACACTGAAGCTTTCTTT